This T cell receptor beta chain was recovered during a study of cytomegalovirus exposure and HLA in healthy donors. Study at large: Some 85 million unique TCRs from HLA-typed donors were held in an early data release.

Notes on this clone: No antigen is known for it.

Study-level results: In terms of immune exposure information, only CMV serostatus was available. TCR beta V- and J-gene trimming was later associated with a missense DCLRE1C variant. HLA alleles were associated with 15,000 to 20,000 TCR beta sequences in a later analysis at 0.05 false discovery rate.

Use of 60 Vbeta and 13 Jbeta primers characterized the PCR. Libraries were prepared by immunoSEQ multiplex PCR; TCRdb keeps only in-frame clonotypes and omits some of them. The table lists 20,000 or so clones, around 77% of them singletons. This receptor was identified in a man aged 55-75 years in good health and CMV-seronegative. The material sequenced was PBMCs.

The CDR3 reads CASSLSLAGGRGEQFF. CDR3 DNA: TGCGCCAGCAGCTTGTCTCTAGCGGGAGGGCGTGGCGAGCAGTTCTTC. This sequence joins TRBV5-1 and TRBJ2-1; TRBD2 agrees at 12 bases. The germline gives CDR1 SGHRS, CDR2 YFSETQ. The trim removed 1 base at V and 10 bases at J, leaving 9 bases unmatched. The CDR3 is made up of 16 amino acids.